What follows is one TCR beta chain and its context. Its target antigen remains unknown. Within one base of it there is no much larger clone, and no base qualities were kept. The data were obtained in a study of blood T cell repertoires in COVID-19 (dated by TCRdb to the early 2020s). A note on the overall study: Samples from collaborators originated in the United States, Italy and Spain and spanned both the acute and convalescent phases of COVID-19. The prospective study material was composed of cDNA or gDNA derived from T cells, B-cell-depleted T cells, or PBMCs. The dataset comprised deeply sampled blood TCRbeta repertoires from subjects exposed to, actively infected with, or recovered from COVID-19. The repertoires were released in a freely available public database intended as a resource for research on the immune response to SARS-CoV-2. Samples were obtained from the ongoing ImmuneRACE study (first 160 participants) and from 1,254 subjects provided by 6 global collaborators. A de-identified subject ID, COVID-19 status, age in years and sex were almost always included in the sample metadata. HLA class I and class II types, where available, came from metadata supplied by the sample provider rather than from assay-based typing.

The research as a whole found: The quantity of clinical and demographic metadata differed by source and by participant and was supplied without curation.

TCRbeta CDR3 regions were amplified from genomic DNA by means of the immunoSEQ Assay, a bias-controlled multiplex PCR. Per the original workflow: The number of nucleated cells in each sample was estimated from the amplification of reference gene primers within the assay. Sequence reads were collapsed and filtered to measure the absolute abundance of every unique TCRbeta CDR3 rearrangement. For each sample, productive Simpson clonality was calculated by taking the square root of Simpson's diversity index across productive rearrangements. In its TCRdb copy, this immuneACCESS table keeps in-frame sequences only and misses some clones. Where compared with another copy, unresolved V genes explain less than half of these, and the others have no known cause. Clone size and V and J calls were adopted from that table, with D and trimming inferred from the DNA. Present in this sample are about 35,000 clones, 80% to 90% of which were seen just once. The leading ten clones occupy about 3.3% of the sample.

Collaborating institutions collected whole blood in K2EDTA tubes following their own protocols. For TCRbeta analysis, collaborator samples were shipped as frozen whole blood, as isolated PBMCs, or as DNA extracted from either sample type. Source material: peripheral blood. The TCR comes from a man aged 50-59 years with acute or convalescent COVID-19.

At the DNA level, the sequence is TGTGCAAGTCGCTTGTTGGGTCGAGGGACAGGGGAAACCGGGGAGCTGTTTTTT. Protein translation: CASRLLGRGTGETGELFF. The chain couples TRBV12-2 to TRBJ2-2; TRBD1, the D gene given by the table, was not confirmed from the DNA. TRBV12-2 is a pseudogene locus. The CDR3 numbers 18 residues from cysteine through phenylalanine. Only CDR3 DNA is held: 54 bases, read in frame from base 1.